This T cell receptor beta chain was obtained from a study of shared clonotypes between healthy human individuals. General observations from the study: Several donors showed sharing of around 5.3% of naive CD4 clonotypes. Rarefaction curves obtained for sorted subsets showed sequencing incomplete despite large depth. Among the subsets, naive ones generally showed larger estimated richness than memory ones.

Turning to this clone: Its antigen is currently unknown.

Each subset's genomic DNA was split evenly across several immunoSEQ plates. Libraries were prepared by immunoSEQ multiplex PCR; TCRdb keeps only in-frame clonotypes and omits some of them. The sample contains around 2.1 million clones, about 94% of which appear only once. V was cut by 5 bases and J by 4 bases, with 13 bases left in between. Germline V gives CDR1 SGHRS, CDR2 YFSETQ. The CDR3 contains 15 residues. V usage is TRBV5-1 and J usage is TRBJ1-6; D is perhaps TRBD1 (6 bases). The sequence was collected from a young man in good health. Sequences were obtained from naive CD4+ T cells sorted from blood. Described subset: CD45RA+ positively selected. CDR3 residues: CASRASTGYNSPLHF. The CDR3, as DNA: TGCGCCAGCAGAGCCTCGACAGGTTATAATTCACCCCTCCACTTT.